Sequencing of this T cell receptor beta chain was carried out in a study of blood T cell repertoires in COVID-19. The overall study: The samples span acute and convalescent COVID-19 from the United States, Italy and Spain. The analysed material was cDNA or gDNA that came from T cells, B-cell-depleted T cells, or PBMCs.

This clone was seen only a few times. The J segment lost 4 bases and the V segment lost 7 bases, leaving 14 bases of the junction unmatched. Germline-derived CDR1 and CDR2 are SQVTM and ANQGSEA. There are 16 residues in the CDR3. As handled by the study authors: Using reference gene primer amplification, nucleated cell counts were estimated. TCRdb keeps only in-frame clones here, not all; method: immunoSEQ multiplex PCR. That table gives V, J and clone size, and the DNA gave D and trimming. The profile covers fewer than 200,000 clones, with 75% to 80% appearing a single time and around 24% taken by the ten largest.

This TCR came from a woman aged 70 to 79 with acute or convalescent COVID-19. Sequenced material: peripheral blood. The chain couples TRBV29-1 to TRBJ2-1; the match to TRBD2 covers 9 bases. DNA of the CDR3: TGCAGCGCCCTAGGAAGTAGCGGGAGTTCTTACAATGAGCAGTTCTTC. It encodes CSALGSSGSSYNEQFF.